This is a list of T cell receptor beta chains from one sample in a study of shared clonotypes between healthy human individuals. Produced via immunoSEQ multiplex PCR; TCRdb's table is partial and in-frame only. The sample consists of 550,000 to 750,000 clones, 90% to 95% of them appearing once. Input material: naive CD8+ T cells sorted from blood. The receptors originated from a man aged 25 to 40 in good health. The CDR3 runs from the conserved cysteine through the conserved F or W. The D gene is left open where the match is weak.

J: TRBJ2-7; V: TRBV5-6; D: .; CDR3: CASSLPYEQYF
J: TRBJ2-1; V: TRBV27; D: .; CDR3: CASSFFPSSYNEQFF
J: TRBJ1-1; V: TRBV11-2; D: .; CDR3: CASSSYQEAFF
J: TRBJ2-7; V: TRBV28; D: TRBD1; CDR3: CASSLDRAAYEQYF
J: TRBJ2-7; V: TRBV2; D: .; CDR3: CASRSGSSYEQYF
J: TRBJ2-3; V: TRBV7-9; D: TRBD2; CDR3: CASSERTSARTDTQYF
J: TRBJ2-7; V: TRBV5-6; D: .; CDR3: CASSLADYEQYF
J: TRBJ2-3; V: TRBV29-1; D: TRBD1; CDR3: CSVDLGRGLDTQYF
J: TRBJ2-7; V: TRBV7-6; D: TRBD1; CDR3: CASSFRDRGFSGEQYF
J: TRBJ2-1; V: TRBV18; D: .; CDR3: CASSPPGYNEQFF
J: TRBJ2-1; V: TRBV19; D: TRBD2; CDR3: CASSMRRAGVDNEQFF
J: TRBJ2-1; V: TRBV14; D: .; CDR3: CASSLALGEQFF
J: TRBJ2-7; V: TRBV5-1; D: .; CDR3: CASSLDPAGQDEQYF
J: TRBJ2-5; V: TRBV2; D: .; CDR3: CASSAGQPEETQYF
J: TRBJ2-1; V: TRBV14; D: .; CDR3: CASSPTLGTLVNEQFF
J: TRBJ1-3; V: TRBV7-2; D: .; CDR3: CASSITTYTSGNTIYF
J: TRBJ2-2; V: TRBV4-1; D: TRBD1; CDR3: CASSQEMQGAGELFF
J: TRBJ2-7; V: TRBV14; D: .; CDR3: CASSQVAGADNYEQYF